A single sample gave rise to the 23 T cell receptor beta chains below, sequenced in a study of human T cells and chemical hapten exposure. In the library, unique molecular identifiers were attached to individual cDNA molecules. TCRdb processed the reads anew with MiXCR; each CDR3 protein has one entry. In the table there are about a thousand distinct CDR3 sequences, around four fifths of which are singletons. Whole blood, unfractionated, served as the material for total RNA extraction. Specimen: whole blood. The receptors here all came from a human donor with alopecia, or a healthy volunteer (not recorded which). Some clones in this sample may be carry-over from other donors' samples. This table probably holds off-target reads from a library built for another chain.

This sequence joins TRBV9 and TRBJ1-1; no clear D. CDR3 length: 16 residues. CDR1 is SGDLS, CDR2 YYNGEE, per germline. Trimming took off 4 bases at V and 0 bases at J, with 16 bases between the two ends. The CDR3 region has the DNA TGTGCCAGCAGCCTTTCCTACAGATTCATGAACACTGAAGCTTTCTTT. Its translation: CASSLSYRFMNTEAFF.

This CDR3 is CASSESAGGRGYEQYF. CDR3 nucleotide sequence: TGCGCCAGCAGTGAGTCGGCGGGCGGGAGAGGGTACGAGCAGTACTTC. The chain recombines TRBV10-2 with TRBJ2-7, with 7 nucleotides matching TRBD2. The ends lost 0 bases at V and 4 bases at J; junction bases unmatched: 9. The germline gives CDR1 WSHSY, CDR2 SAAADI. The CDR3 consists of 16 residues.

This clonotype occurred once. This CDR3 is CASSLGKGTSGRALDTQYF. CDR3 DNA sequence: TGTGCCAGCAGCTTAGGAAAGGGAACTAGCGGGAGGGCCTTAGATACGCAGTATTTT. The V call is TRBV7-2, the J call TRBJ2-3; 13 bases map to TRBD2. Germline-derived CDR1 and CDR2 are SGHTA and FQGNSA. V lost 1 base and J lost 5; bases outside the gene matches: 12. This CDR3 is built from 19 residues.

V usage is TRBV6-4 and J usage is TRBJ2-3, with 7 bases fitting TRBD1. The trim removed 3 bases at V and 2 bases at J, leaving 2 bases unmatched. Germline V gene sequence: CDR1 MRHNA, CDR2 SNTAGT. CDR3 length equals 14 residues. CDR3 DNA sequence: TGTGCCAGCAGTGAAGGGACAGACACAGATACGCAGTATTTT. Amino acid sequence: CASSEGTDTDTQYF.

This chain joins TRBV7-9 and TRBJ2-5; the D is unclear. The CDR3 runs to 15 residues. CDR1 is SEHNR and CDR2 is FQNEAQ in the germline V gene (reference sequence). The V end was cut by 5 bases, the J end by 1 base, with 14 bases between. Written as DNA, the CDR3 is TGTGCCAGCAGCCATGGGCCAGTTTTCCAAGAGACCCAGTACTTC. Amino acids: CASSHGPVFQETQYF. Full variable domain (rest looked up from reference TRBV7-9 and TRBJ2-5): DTGVSQNPRHKITKRGQNVTFRCDPISEHNRLYWYRQTLGQGPEFLTYFQNEAQLEKSRLLSDRFSAERPKGSFSTLEIQRTEQGDSAMYLCASSHGPVFQETQYFGPGTRLLVL.

The genes are TRBV4-1 and TRBJ2-2, with D maybe TRBD2 (6 bases). Looked up from germline, CDR1 is MGHRA and CDR2 is YSYEKL. V lost 2 bases, J lost 4 bases, and 11 bases lay in between. The CDR3 contains 15 residues. The CDR3 sequence is CASSQLVGGTGELFF. The DNA of the CDR3 is TGCGCCAGCAGCCAACTAGTCGGGGGCACCGGGGAGCTGTTTTTT.

V is TRBV29-1 and J is TRBJ1-1, with 9 bases aligning to TRBD1. V shed 3 bases and J 4 bases; nucleotides not matched to a gene: 3. This CDR3 has 13 amino acids. Germline V gene lookup returns CDR1 SQVTM and CDR2 ANQGSEA. The CDR3 loop is CSVEVTGGTEAFF. The CDR3 nucleotides read TGCAGCGTTGAGGTGACAGGGGGCACTGAAGCTTTCTTT.

The chain couples TRBV25-1 to TRBJ2-7; D is unresolved. Germline CDR1 and CDR2: MGHDK and SYGVNS. V dropped 1 base and J dropped 0 bases, with 10 bases sitting between them. This CDR3 has 15 amino acids. The CDR3 sequence: CASSESDASSYEQYF. The CDR3 DNA reads as TGTGCCAGCAGTGAATCGGACGCCAGCTCCTACGAGCAGTACTTC.

The rearrangement uses TRBV29-1 and TRBJ2-2; D is ambiguous. V lost 0 bases to trimming and J lost 2 bases, with 13 bases between them. This CDR3 is 16 amino acids long. The V gene's germline CDR1 is SQVTM and CDR2 ANQGSEA. CDR3 in DNA: TGCAGCGTTGAAGATGTAGTACAGAGTAACACCGGGGAGCTGTTTTTT. Protein: CSVEDVVQSNTGELFF.

The count of this clonotype is one. The J gene is TRBJ1-5, the V gene TRBV15; 7 positions agree with TRBD1. V was pared by 5 bases and J by 2 bases, with 6 bases of the junction left unmatched. The germline V gene encodes CDR1 LNHNV and CDR2 YYDKDF (reference sequence). This CDR3 region has 15 residues. CDR3 loop: CATSPSQGGNQPQHF. The CDR3, as DNA: TGTGCCACCAGCCCAAGCCAGGGGGGCAATCAGCCCCAGCATTTT.

This chain connects TRBV5-5 to TRBJ2-1; D unresolved. CDR3 length equals 15 residues. The V end was cut by 3 bases, the J end by 0 bases, with 10 bases between. The germline CDR1 and CDR2 sequences are SGHKS and YYEKEE (reference sequence). In DNA, the CDR3 is TGTGCCAGCAGCTCAGAACTGAGCTCCTACAATGAGCAGTTCTTC. It is translated as CASSSELSSYNEQFF.

The rearrangement uses TRBV3-1 and TRBJ2-2, with 11 positions matching TRBD1. The CDR3 has 17 residues. The germline CDR1 and CDR2 sequences are LGHDT and YNNKEL (reference sequence). Germline trimming cut 4 bases from V and 5 bases from J; bases unmatched to any gene: 9. CDR3 DNA sequence: TGTGCCAGCAGCCGCCTAACGGGACAGGGGGTGACCGGGGAGCTGTTTTTT. Its protein product is CASSRLTGQGVTGELFF.

This clonotype was found once. CDR3 bases: TGTGCCAGCAGTTCCTCCGACCCGGGGAGAGATACGCAGTATTTT. Protein product: CASSSSDPGRDTQYF. This rearrangement joins TRBV12-3 or TRBV12-4 to TRBJ2-3; the D gene is possibly TRBD2 (5 bases). The CDR3 loop spans 15 amino acids. Trimming took 4 bases from V and 5 from J, leaving 16 bases between them.

The CDR3 nucleotides are TGTGCCACCAAAGTCCGGGGCGCGCGCTATGGCTACACCTTC. Protein product: CATKVRGARYGYTF. The chain joins TRBV12-3 or TRBV12-4 to TRBJ1-2; maybe TRBD1 (5 bases). V was pared by 10 bases and J by 4 bases, with 19 bases between. CDR3 length: 14 residues.

The chain carries TRBV19 and TRBJ1-6; 7 positions match TRBD1. The V and J ends lost 7 bases and 3 bases, in that order; junction bases with no gene match: 9. The germline CDR1 and CDR2 sequences are LNHDA and SQIVND (reference sequence). The CDR3 has 16 amino acids. The chain's CDR3 is CASKLGQNSYNSPLHF. CDR3 nucleotide sequence: TGTGCCAGTAAATTGGGACAGAACAGCTATAATTCACCCCTCCACTTT.

This sequence joins TRBV15 and TRBJ2-7, with 7 bases identical to TRBD2. This CDR3 spans 17 amino acids. Unmatched junction bases numbered 10, after V lost 2 bases and J lost 0 bases. Germline V gene lookup returns CDR1 LNHNV and CDR2 YYDKDF (reference sequence). The CDR3 region is CATSRKYTGGSSYEQYF. In nucleotides, the CDR3 is TGTGCCACCAGCAGAAAATATACCGGGGGGAGCTCCTACGAGCAGTACTTC.

A word on this clonotype: Germline is not matched at one junction end, which may reflect a read error. The chain links TRBV6-2 or TRBV6-3 to TRBJ2-7, with D possibly matching TRBD1 (5 bases). This CDR3 comprises 14 residues. Germline CDR1 is MNHEY and CDR2 is SVGEGT. CDR3 sequence (DNA): TGTGCCAACAGTTACGGCAGGGTAGTCTACGAGCAGTACTTC. It is translated as CANSYGRVVYEQYF.

The J gene is TRBJ1-5, the V gene TRBV2; 9 bases line up with TRBD1. J gave up 4 bases and V 6 bases, and 7 bases lay outside the gene matches. Germline CDR1 SNHLY, CDR2 FYNNEI. CDR3 size: 15 residues. The CDR3 spells CASRKDRGPNQPQHF. The CDR3 DNA reads as TGTGCCAGCAGAAAGGACAGGGGCCCGAATCAGCCCCAGCATTTT.

The CDR3: CASSGDRTGTRPYEQYF. The CDR3 nucleotides are TGCGCCAGCAGCGGAGACAGAACCGGGACCCGACCTTACGAGCAGTACTTC. V usage is TRBV5-1 and J usage is TRBJ2-7, with D perhaps given as TRBD1 or TRBD2 (5 bases each). The CDR3 runs 17 residues. V lost 4 bases to trimming and J lost 4 bases, with 24 bases between them. Germline CDR1 SGHRS, CDR2 YFSETQ. The full variable domain, in which reference TRBV5-1 and TRBJ2-7 provide the parts outside the CDR3, is KAGVTQTPRYLIKTRGQQVTLSCSPISGHRSVSWYQQTPGQGLQFLFEYFSETQRNKGNFPGRFSGRQFSNSRSEMNVSTLELGDSALYLCASSGDRTGTRPYEQYFGPGTRLTVT.

J is TRBJ2-7 and V is TRBV12-3 or TRBV12-4, with a tentative D call TRBD2 (6 bases). V lost 6 bases to trimming and J lost 5 bases, with 17 bases between them. CDR3 length: 14 amino acids. As DNA, the CDR3 is TGTGCCAGCAGGAGACGCGGGAATTCGCACGAGCAGTACTTC. This gives the protein CASRRRGNSHEQYF.

V and J are TRBV2 and TRBJ1-4, with a weak D call TRBD1 (5 bases). Per germline, CDR1 SNHLY and CDR2 FYNNEI. The length of the CDR3 is 15 residues. V gave up 0 bases and J gave up 8 bases, with 13 bases separating them. The CDR3 here is CASSEAPTRGEKLFF. For the CDR3, the DNA is TGTGCCAGCAGTGAAGCGCCCACACGGGGCGAAAAACTGTTTTTT. The whole variable domain, filled in from reference TRBV2 and TRBJ1-4, reads EPEVTQTPSHQVTQMGQEVILRCVPISNHLYFYWYRQILGQKVEFLVSFYNNEISEKSEIFDDQFSVERPDGSNFTLKIRSTKLEDSAMYFCASSEAPTRGEKLFFGSGTQLSVL.

The chain uses TRBV12-3 or TRBV12-4 and TRBJ2-7; no clear D gene. The CDR3 loop spans 11 amino acids. The V gene lost 5 bases and the J gene lost 7 bases, with 9 bases spanning the gap. Here the CDR3 reads CASSPNVEQYF. In nucleotides, the CDR3 is TGTGCCAGCAGTCCAAACGTAGAGCAGTACTTC.

The rearrangement uses TRBV5-1 and TRBJ1-4; TRBD1 might be the D (5 bases). The CDR3 runs 14 residues. V lost 8 bases, J lost 6 bases, and 17 bases lay in between. The V gene's germline CDR1 is SGHRS and CDR2 YFSETQ. The CDR3 sequence: CASKIGALDEKLFF. In DNA, the CDR3 is TGCGCCAGTAAAATAGGGGCGCTCGATGAAAAACTGTTTTTT.